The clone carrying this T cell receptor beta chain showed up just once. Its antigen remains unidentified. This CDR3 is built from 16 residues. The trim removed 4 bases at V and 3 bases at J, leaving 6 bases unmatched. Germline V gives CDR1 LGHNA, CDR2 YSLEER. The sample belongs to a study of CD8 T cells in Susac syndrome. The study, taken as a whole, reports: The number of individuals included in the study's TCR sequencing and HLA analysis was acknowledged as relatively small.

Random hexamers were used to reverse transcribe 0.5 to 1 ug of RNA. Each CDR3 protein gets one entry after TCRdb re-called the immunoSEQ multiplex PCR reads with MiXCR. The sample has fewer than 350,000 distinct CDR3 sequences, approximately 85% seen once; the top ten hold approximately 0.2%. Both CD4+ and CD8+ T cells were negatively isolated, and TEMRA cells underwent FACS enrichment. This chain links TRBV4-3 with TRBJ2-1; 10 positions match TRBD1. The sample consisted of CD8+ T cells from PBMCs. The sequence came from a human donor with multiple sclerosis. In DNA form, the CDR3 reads TGCGCCAGCAGCCGCCTTGGGACAGGGGTCTACAATGAGCAGTTCTTC. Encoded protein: CASSRLGTGVYNEQFF.